The source of this T cell receptor beta chain is a study of blood T cell repertoires in COVID-19. As for the study in general: Sample material is recorded as cDNA or gDNA derived from T cells, B-cell-depleted T cells, or PBMCs.

With V trimmed by 3 bases and J by 3 bases, 1 base remained unmatched. Germline CDR1 and CDR2: SGHNT and YYREEE (reference sequence). CDR3 length: 13 residues. In the authors' workflow: The assay estimated nucleated cells by amplifying reference gene primers. TCRdb's table, derived via immunoSEQ multiplex PCR, lists solely in-frame clones and lacks some. The V and J calls and clone size were taken over from that table, and D and trimming were inferred from the DNA. The repertoire includes about 120,000 clones, approximately 78% of them detected once, and roughly 7.7% sits in the top ten. The clonotype comes from a man between 70 and 80 years old with acute or convalescent COVID-19. The sample consisted of peripheral blood. The chain recombines TRBV5-4 with TRBJ2-3; the match to TRBD1 covers 7 bases. The CDR3 sequence: CASSSRGTDTQYF. CDR3 in DNA: TGTGCCAGCAGCTCCAGGGGGACAGATACGCAGTATTTT.